The clone carrying this T cell receptor beta chain was counted at least ten times. Newly diagnosed hyperthyroidism donors, aged 18 to 65, duration under 2 months. Other autoimmune diseases, uncontrolled infections, pregnancy and lactation each led to patient exclusion. RNA transcripts provided the template for amplifying TCR beta CDR3 regions. First-round RT-PCR relied on HTBI primers, and a second-round multiplex PCR came next. TCRdb reprocessed the multiplex PCR reads with MiXCR, giving one entry per CDR3 protein. The sample has 600,000 to 650,000 distinct CDR3 sequences, about 20% seen once. The sample belongs to a study of Graves' ophthalmopathy and Graves' hyperthyroidism. The J segment lost 5 bases and the V segment lost 0 bases, leaving 7 bases of the junction unmatched. The CDR3 contains 19 residues. Per germline, CDR1 KGHDR and CDR2 SFDVKD.

The sequencing sample was made of peripheral blood. The receptor comes from a woman in her late teens or twenties with stable Graves' hyperthyroidism. Some clones in this sample may be carry-over from other donors' samples. The genes are TRBV24-1 and TRBJ2-2, with 14 bases identical to TRBD2. CDR3 sequence: CATSDLQGTSGSYTGELFF. The DNA of the CDR3 is TGTGCCACCAGTGATTTGCAAGGGACTAGCGGGAGTTATACCGGGGAGCTGTTTTTT.